These 11 T cell receptor beta chains came from one sample sequenced in a study of metastatic and nonmetastatic thyroid tumors. Thyroid surgery was performed in patients who had received no treatment beforehand. MiXCR reprocessed the PCR reads for TCRdb. This sample has approximately 20,000 clones, with about 15% found just once. The sample comprised blood. These receptors all stem from a male donor with papillary thyroid cancer or a benign thyroid nodule (not recorded which). Some clones in this sample may be carry-over from other donors' samples.

This clone was detected ten times or more. The rearrangement uses TRBV7-9 and TRBJ2-5; TRBD1 might be the D (5 bases). V was cut by 4 bases and J by 4 bases, with 13 bases left in between. CDR1 SEHNR and CDR2 FQNEAQ come from the germline V gene (reference sequence). The CDR3 extends over 14 amino acids. CDR3 in DNA: TGTGCCAGCAGCTCCCGAATTAGGGGAGAGACCCAGTACTTC. Its translation: CASSSRIRGETQYF.

This clone appeared many times. The CDR3: CASTEAALTTDTQYF. The CDR3 nucleotides read TGTGCCAGCACCGAGGCGGCTCTCACTACAGATACGCAGTATTTT. This chain joins TRBV11-2 and TRBJ2-3, with D uncertain. V lost 7 bases, J lost 3 bases, and 17 bases lay in between. The CDR3 has 15 amino acids. Per the germline V gene, CDR1 is SGHAT and CDR2 is FQNNGV.

Comments on this clone: Being one base from a much bigger clone, this may be a read error. The chain employs TRBV10-3 and TRBJ2-1; D gene ambiguous. With 11 bases removed from V and 4 bases from J, the gap between germline ends came to 15 bases. Germline V lookup: CDR1 ENHRY, CDR2 SYGVKD. CDR3 length equals 13 residues. This CDR3 reads CAVCPGAYNEQFF. The CDR3 DNA sequence: TGTGCCGTCTGTCCAGGAGCTTACAATGAGCAGTTCTTC.

This clone occurred a few times. This chain connects TRBV6-2 or TRBV6-3 to TRBJ2-1; tentative D call: TRBD1 (6 bases). The CDR3 is 13 amino acids. V lost 0 bases to trimming and J lost 8 bases, with 8 bases between them. The germline gives CDR1 MNHEY, CDR2 SVGEGT. DNA of the CDR3: TGTGCCAGCAGTTACTCGGGGGCGGATGAGCAGTTCTTC. This translates into CASSYSGADEQFF.

The rearrangement links TRBV30 to TRBJ1-2; D is possibly TRBD1 (6 bases). The CDR3 sequence is 11 residues long. The germline V and J ends were trimmed by 4 bases and 11 bases, with 14 bases remaining between them. In germline, CDR1 is GTSNPN, CDR2 SVGIG (reference sequence). In DNA form, the CDR3 reads TGTGCCTGGAAGATTCCAGGGGCGTACACCTTC. It is translated as CAWKIPGAYTF. The variable domain in full, with the rest retrieved from reference TRBV30 and TRBJ1-2, is SQTIHQWPATLVQPVGSPLSLECTVEGTSNPNLYWYRQAAGRGLQLLFYSVGIGQISSEVPQNLSASRPQDRQFILSSKKLLLSDSGFYLCAWKIPGAYTFGSGTRLTVV.

This clone qualifies as medium-sized (0.01 to 0.1%). This sequence joins TRBV30 and TRBJ2-2; TRBD2 is a possible D gene (6 bases). Germline values: CDR1 GTSNPN, CDR2 SVGIG (reference sequence). The CDR3 contains 11 residues. Trimming removed 4 bases at V and 6 bases at J, with 6 bases between. The chain's CDR3 is CAWTGAGELFF. The CDR3 DNA sequence: TGTGCCTGGACGGGAGCCGGGGAGCTGTTTTTT. Drawing the rest from reference TRBV30 and TRBJ2-2, the complete variable domain is SQTIHQWPATLVQPVGSPLSLECTVEGTSNPNLYWYRQAAGRGLQLLFYSVGIGQISSEVPQNLSASRPQDRQFILSSKKLLLSDSGFYLCAWTGAGELFFGEGSRLTVL.

This clone has more than one count but fewer than ten. The chain recombines TRBV6-1 with TRBJ2-2; 7 positions match TRBD1. Per germline, CDR1 MNHNS and CDR2 SASEGT. The CDR3 length is 14 residues. The ends lost 6 bases at V and 4 bases at J; junction bases unmatched: 5. The CDR3 nucleotides are TGTGCCAGCAGGCCGACAGGGAGCACCGGGGAGCTGTTTTTT. It codes for CASRPTGSTGELFF.

This clone was found many times. The chain joins TRBV6-1 to TRBJ2-1; 13 bases agree with TRBD2. Germline loops: CDR1 MNHNS, CDR2 SASEGT. Trimming at V came to 6 bases and at J to 4 bases, leaving 3 bases not matched to a gene. This CDR3 is 15 amino acids long. Written as DNA, the CDR3 is TGTGCCAGCAGCCAGACTAGCGGGAGGTACAATGAGCAGTTCTTC. Its protein is CASSQTSGRYNEQFF.

This clone came up many times. V usage is TRBV4-1 and J usage is TRBJ2-3; D call uncertain. The germline gives CDR1 MGHRA, CDR2 YSYEKL. With 2 bases removed from V and 7 bases from J, the gap between germline ends came to 25 bases. There are 18 residues in the CDR3. The CDR3 DNA follows: TGCGCCAGCAGCCAATCCCCCATCTTGACGGCAGGAGCTCATACGCAGTATTTT. It translates to CASSQSPILTAGAHTQYF.

This clone was seen a handful of times. Being one base from a much bigger clone, this may be a read error. The chain combines TRBV10-2 with TRBJ1-5; no clear D gene. The CDR3 spans 13 residues. From germline, CDR1 is WSHSY and CDR2 SAAADI. Trimming took off 4 bases at V and 4 bases at J, with 8 bases between the two ends. This CDR3 is CASSGRTNQPQHF. CDR3 bases: TGCGCCAGCAGTGGACGTACTAATCAGCCCCAGCATTTT.

This clone was picked up a small number of times. Lacking the conserved final phenylalanine or tryptophan, this CDR3 likely reflects a read error. The DNA is left out, because the CDR3 cannot be placed on it with certainty; the CDR3 is given as TCRdb lists it. The chain is built from TRBV27 and TRBJ2-7; the DNA was not used to check the table's D call, TRBD1. The CDR3 length equals 14 residues, ends included. Germline V lookup: CDR1 MNHEY, CDR2 SMNVEV (reference sequence). CDR3 region: CASSAGTGTYEQCS.